Included here is one TCR beta chain sequence, with context. Its antigen is unknown. The data are from a study of T cell responses to AZD1222 COVID-19 vaccine. Findings of the study overall: Only 5 to 7 AZD1222 recipients were seropositive at baseline.

Deletions cut 3 bases from V and 8 bases from J, with 8 bases between. Germline values: CDR1 LGHDT, CDR2 YNNKEL (reference sequence). The CDR3 is made up of 13 amino acids. Assay used: immunoSEQ multiplex PCR; TCRdb lists only in-frame clones, some missing. Here the sample spans 150,000 to 200,000 clones, around 94% being singletons. The sequence was obtained from an adult in good health. The chain employs TRBV3-1 (or the pseudogene TRBV3-2) and TRBJ1-6; D gene uncertain. The sequencing used peripheral blood, collected on day 0 of AZD1222 vaccination. DNA of the CDR3: TGTGCCAGCAGCCATGCAAGGGATTCACCCCTCCACTTT. Its protein is CASSHARDSPLHF.